What follows are 26 T cell receptor beta chains derived from one specimen sequenced in a study of blood T cell repertoires in COVID-19. Here immunoSEQ multiplex PCR was the method, and the copy in TCRdb shows in-frame clones only, minus some. The table lists some 110,000 clones, around four fifths of them singletons. Sequenced: peripheral blood. All receptors derive from a man aged 25-45 years with acute or convalescent COVID-19.

The rearrangement uses TRBV7-9 and TRBJ1-2; D ambiguous. The CDR3 is 13 amino acids. The germline V gene encodes CDR1 SEHNR and CDR2 FQNEAQ (reference sequence). V was cut by 6 bases and J by 5 bases, with 13 bases left in between. CDR3: CASSLGSIYGYTF. CDR3 nucleotides: TGTGCCAGCAGTCTCGGGAGCATTTATGGCTACACCTTC.

In this sample, this clone turned up once. The rearrangement links TRBV5-1 to TRBJ2-2, with 8 bases fitting TRBD1. The CDR3 extends over 16 amino acids. With V trimmed by 2 bases and J by 4 bases, 7 bases remained unmatched. Germline-derived CDR1 and CDR2 are SGHRS and YFSETQ. CDR3 coding DNA: TGCGCCAGCAGCTTATTGACAGGGGAGGTCACCGGGGAGCTGTTTTTT. As protein: CASSLLTGEVTGELFF.

The chain combines TRBV11-3 with TRBJ2-1; D may be TRBD2 (6 bases). The CDR3 spans 16 residues. CDR1 is SGHNT and CDR2 is YENEEA in the germline V gene. The V and J ends lost 5 bases and 3 bases respectively, with 17 bases between them. CDR3 nucleotides: TGTGCCAGCAGCCCAAAGGAGGGTAGAGGCTACAATGAGCAGTTCTTC. Translated, it gives CASSPKEGRGYNEQFF.

The V gene is TRBV5-4, the J gene TRBJ1-4; D is unclear. This CDR3 contains 14 residues. Germline V lookup: CDR1 SGHNT, CDR2 YYREEE (reference sequence). Deletions cut 3 bases from V and 0 bases from J, with 6 bases between. The CDR3 DNA is TGTGCCAGCAGCTCCACGGCAACTAATGAAAAACTGTTTTTT. Protein product: CASSSTATNEKLFF.

The genes are TRBV27 and TRBJ2-7, with TRBD1 matching 10 bases. Germline loops: CDR1 MNHEY, CDR2 SMNVEV (reference sequence). CDR3 length: 18 residues. V was clipped by 5 bases and J by 6 bases; unmatched bases: 19. CDR3 bases: TGTGCCAGCAGTGCGACAGGGGGCGGCGTAGGTGGGTTGGTCGAGCAGTACTTC. It specifies CASSATGGGVGGLVEQYF.

The CDR3 DNA follows: TGTGCCAGCAGCCAAAGCGGGGGGGCCGCAGAGACCCAGTACTTC. This translates into CASSQSGGAAETQYF. V is TRBV7-3 and J is TRBJ2-5, with 10 bases aligning to TRBD2. With V trimmed by 5 bases and J by 4 bases, 7 bases remained unmatched. The CDR3 sequence is 15 residues long. Per germline, CDR1 SGHTA and CDR2 FQGTGA.

The V call is TRBV4-3, the J call TRBJ1-2; D possibly corresponds to TRBD1 (5 bases). This CDR3 is 12 amino acids long. The germline V gene encodes CDR1 LGHNA and CDR2 YSLEER. V lost 1 base, J lost 7 bases, and 7 bases lay in between. The CDR3 loop is CASSQVGGGYTF. In nucleotides, the CDR3 is TGCGCCAGCAGCCAAGTGGGGGGTGGCTACACCTTC.

The V and J genes are TRBV3-1 (or the pseudogene TRBV3-2) and TRBJ2-1, with TRBD2 matching over 14 bases. After removal of 4 bases from V and 6 bases from J, the junction contained 5 bases not matched to a gene. There are 16 residues in the CDR3. Looked up from germline, CDR1 is LGHDT and CDR2 is YNNKEL (reference sequence). The CDR3 sequence: CASSLGLAGVRNEQFF. CDR3 nucleotides: TGTGCCAGCAGCCTGGGACTAGCGGGAGTCCGCAATGAGCAGTTCTTC.

The chain links TRBV3-1 (or the pseudogene TRBV3-2) to TRBJ1-2; 9 positions agree with TRBD1. V was pared by 3 bases and J by 8 bases, with 4 bases of the junction left unmatched. Per germline, CDR1 LGHDT and CDR2 YNNKEL (reference sequence). There are 13 residues in the CDR3. CDR3 amino acids: CASSHGTGLGYTF. The CDR3 bases are TGTGCCAGCAGCCATGGGACAGGGTTGGGCTACACCTTC.

This chain joins TRBV19 and TRBJ1-2; D may be TRBD1 (6 bases). V was cut by 4 bases and J by 0 bases, with 12 bases left in between. Looked up from germline, CDR1 is LNHDA and CDR2 is SQIVND (reference sequence). The CDR3 is 15 residues long. CDR3 nucleotides: TGTGCCAGTAGTACCAACAGGGCAGCTAACTATGGCTACACCTTC. This codes for CASSTNRAANYGYTF.

This clone was seen repeatedly, ten times or more. The rearrangement uses TRBV11-2 and TRBJ2-7; D perhaps matches TRBD2 (5 bases). CDR1 SGHAT and CDR2 FQNNGV come from the germline V gene. The CDR3 loop spans 12 amino acids. The V gene lost 5 bases and the J gene lost 10 bases, with 15 bases spanning the gap. Here the CDR3 reads CASSTERASQYF. The CDR3 DNA follows: TGTGCCAGCAGCACGGAGAGGGCTAGTCAGTACTTC.

As for this clone: Other DNA sequences in the sample encode the same CDR3. This sequence joins TRBV3-1 (or the pseudogene TRBV3-2) and TRBJ1-5; the match to TRBD1 covers 9 bases. Per germline, CDR1 LGHDT and CDR2 YNNKEL (reference sequence). There are 15 residues in the CDR3. J lost 3 bases, V lost 4 bases, and 4 bases had no gene match. CDR3 coding DNA: TGTGCCAGCAGCCGGGGACAGGGAATCAATCAGCCCCAGCATTTT. This encodes CASSRGQGINQPQHF.

The CDR3 DNA follows: TGTGCCAGCAGCGTAGATACGAACACCGGGGAGCTGTTTTTT. The encoded protein is CASSVDTNTGELFF. The chain recombines TRBV9 with TRBJ2-2; no clear D. V was shortened by 0 bases and J by 0 bases, with 3 bases between the two germline ends. This CDR3 is built from 14 residues. Germline CDR1 reads SGDLS; CDR2 reads YYNGEE.

This clone has only one observation. The chain joins TRBV6-4 to TRBJ2-3; 8 bases agree with TRBD2. Germline CDR1 is MRHNA and CDR2 is SNTAGT. The trim removed 5 bases at V and 2 bases at J, leaving 6 bases unmatched. CDR3 length: 15 amino acids. The CDR3 loop is CASSNGLATTDTQYF. CDR3 DNA: TGTGCCAGCAGTAACGGACTAGCAACCACAGATACGCAGTATTTT.

The V gene is TRBV5-5, the J gene TRBJ2-7, with 11 bases matching TRBD1. With V trimmed by 3 bases and J by 4 bases, 12 bases remained unmatched. Germline lookup yields CDR1 SGHKS and CDR2 YYEKEE (reference sequence). This CDR3 has 17 residues. DNA of the CDR3: TGTGCCAGCAGCTCGGATACCGGGACAGGGGGTATTTACGAGCAGTACGTC. As protein: CASSSDTGTGGIYEQYV.

The genes are TRBV13 and TRBJ2-1, with 7 bases identical to TRBD2. Trimming took 2 bases from V and 0 from J; bases not matched to a gene: 4. The germline gives CDR1 PRHDT, CDR2 FYEKMQ (reference sequence). The CDR3 contains 16 residues. CDR3 residues: CASSLTGGSSYNEQFF. The CDR3 region has the DNA TGTGCCAGCAGCTTAACGGGGGGAAGCTCCTACAATGAGCAGTTCTTC.

This clone came up a few times. The chain recombines TRBV11-2 with TRBJ2-7; 11 nucleotides line up with TRBD1. V gave up 4 bases and J gave up 4 bases; unmatched junction bases: 3. Germline CDR1 and CDR2: SGHAT and FQNNGV. CDR3 length equals 14 residues. The CDR3 coding sequence is TGTGCCAGCAGCTACGGGACAGGGGGATACGAGCAGTACGTC. Translation gives CASSYGTGGYEQYV.

The V gene is TRBV7-9, the J gene TRBJ1-2, with D perhaps matching TRBD1 (6 bases). V gave up 2 bases and J gave up 7 bases, with 11 bases separating them. Germline V gives CDR1 SEHNR, CDR2 FQNEAQ (reference sequence). CDR3 length: 13 residues. CDR3 sequence: CASSLLQGPGYTF. As DNA, the CDR3 is TGTGCCAGCAGCTTACTCCAGGGGCCTGGCTACACCTTC. The entire variable domain, with the rest obtained from reference TRBV7-9 and TRBJ1-2, is as follows: DTGVSQNPRHKITKRGQNVTFRCDPISEHNRLYWYRQTLGQGPEFLTYFQNEAQLEKSRLLSDRFSAERPKGSFSTLEIQRTEQGDSAMYLCASSLLQGPGYTFGSGTRLTVV.

V usage is TRBV7-9 and J usage is TRBJ1-4, with D perhaps TRBD1 (5 bases). V lost 5 bases, J lost 6 bases, and 13 bases lay in between. This CDR3 comprises 14 residues. Germline V gene data show CDR1 as SEHNR and CDR2 as FQNEAQ (reference sequence). The DNA of the CDR3 is TGTGCCAGCAGCCCCGTCAGGGAGGATGAAAAACTGTTTTTT. As protein: CASSPVREDEKLFF.

The chain uses TRBV6-2 or TRBV6-3 and TRBJ2-5, with 8 positions matching TRBD2. Germline CDR1 reads MNHEY; CDR2 reads SVGEGT. V lost 6 bases to trimming and J lost 6 bases; unmatched junction nucleotides: 6. The CDR3 covers 13 residues. The chain's CDR3 is CASSRSGGKTQYF. CDR3 coding DNA: TGTGCCAGCAGCCGCAGCGGGGGTAAGACCCAGTACTTC.

This clone was counted once. The chain combines TRBV5-4 with TRBJ1-3; no clear D. The CDR3 is 16 amino acids. Trimming left V 0 bases short and J 0 bases short, with 10 bases between. Germline V CDR1 and CDR2: SGHNT, YYREEE (reference sequence). CDR3 DNA: TGTGCCAGCAGCTTGGCCGGCGGTAACTCTGGAAACACCATATATTTT. Residues: CASSLAGGNSGNTIYF.

A single count supports this clone. This rearrangement joins TRBV12-5 to TRBJ2-2; D is uncertain. V lost 3 bases and J lost 7, with 12 bases in between. Per germline, CDR1 LGHNT and CDR2 FRNRAP. The CDR3 covers 14 residues. The CDR3 nucleotides read TGTGCTAGTGGTTTCACCCCTGGCGGCGGGGAGCTGTTTTTT. Protein: CASGFTPGGGELFF.

This chain connects TRBV7-8 to TRBJ2-2; 8 bases map to TRBD2. The CDR3 length is 15 residues. V was pared by 8 bases and J by 3 bases, with 8 bases of the junction left unmatched. Germline V gene sequence: CDR1 SGHVS, CDR2 FQNEAQ. The CDR3, as DNA: TGTGCCAGCTTTCGGCGGGGACTAGACACCGGGGAGCTGTTTTTT. Residues: CASFRRGLDTGELFF.

The J gene is TRBJ2-1, the V gene TRBV18; TRBD2 aligns across 9 bases. CDR3 length equals 17 residues. CDR1 is KGHSH, CDR2 LQKENI, per germline. Trimming took 1 base from V and 2 from J; bases not matched to a gene: 6. CDR3: CASSPLLAGKTYNEQFF. CDR3 DNA: TGTGCCAGCTCACCACTTCTAGCGGGGAAGACCTACAATGAGCAGTTCTTC.

The chain has TRBV28 and TRBJ2-5; 9 positions agree with TRBD2. Germline CDR1 and CDR2: MDHEN and SYDVKM. Unmatched junction bases numbered 12, after V lost 2 bases and J lost 5 bases. The CDR3 runs to 17 residues. In nucleotides, the CDR3 is TGTGCCAGCAGTTTAGATTTGCGGGAGGGCAATCAGGAGACCCAGTACTTC. Translation gives CASSLDLREGNQETQYF.

The chain joins TRBV11-2 to TRBJ1-6; D gene unclear. Between the trimmed V and J ends, which lost 0 bases and 3 bases, there was a span of 6 bases. The CDR3 covers 15 residues. Per germline, CDR1 SGHAT and CDR2 FQNNGV. This CDR3 is CASSLDGNYNSPLHF. The CDR3 region has the DNA TGTGCCAGCAGCTTAGACGGGAACTATAATTCACCCCTCCACTTT. The entire variable domain, with the rest obtained from reference TRBV11-2 and TRBJ1-6, is as follows: EAGVAQSPRYKIIEKRQSVAFWCNPISGHATLYWYQQILGQGPKLLIQFQNNGVVDDSQLPKDRFSAERLKGVDSTLKIQPAKLEDSAVYLCASSLDGNYNSPLHFGNGTRLTVT.